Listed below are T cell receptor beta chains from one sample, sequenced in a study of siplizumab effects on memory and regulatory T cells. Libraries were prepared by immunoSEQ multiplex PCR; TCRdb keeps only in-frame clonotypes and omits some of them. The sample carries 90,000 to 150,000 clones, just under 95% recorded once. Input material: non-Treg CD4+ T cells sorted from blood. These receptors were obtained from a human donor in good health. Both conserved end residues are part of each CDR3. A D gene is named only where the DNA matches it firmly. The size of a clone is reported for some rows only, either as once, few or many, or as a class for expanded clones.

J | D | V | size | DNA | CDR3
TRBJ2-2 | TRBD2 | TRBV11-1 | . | TGTGCCAGCAGCCAAGGACTAGCAGCCACCGGGGAGCTGTTTTTT | CASSQGLAATGELFF
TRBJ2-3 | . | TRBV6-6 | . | TGTGCCACCAGGACAGATGTCACAGATACGCAGTATTTT | CATRTDVTDTQYF
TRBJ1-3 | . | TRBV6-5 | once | TGTGCCAGCCGGTCTGGGGGTTCAGCTGGAAACACCATATATTTT | CASRSGGSAGNTIYF
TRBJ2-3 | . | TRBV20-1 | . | TGCAGCCTGCTTTACGCAGATACGCAGTATTTT | CSLLYADTQYF
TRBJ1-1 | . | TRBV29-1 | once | TGCAGCGTTGGAGGGGGGGAGACTGAAGCTTTCTTT | CSVGGGETEAFF
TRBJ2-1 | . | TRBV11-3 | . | TGTGCCAGCAGCTTAGGCGGGATTTCGCATGAGCAGTTCTTC | CASSLGGISHEQFF
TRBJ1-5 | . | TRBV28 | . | TGTGCCAGCAGTCCGCCCCGACAGACATATAGCAATCAGCCCCAGCATTTT | CASSPPRQTYSNQPQHF
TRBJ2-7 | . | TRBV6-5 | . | TGTGCCAGCAGCCAGGCGAACGAGCAGTACTTC | CASSQANEQYF
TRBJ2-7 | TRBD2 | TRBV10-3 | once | TGTGCCATCAGATCCCCTAGCGGGGAGACCGCGTCCTACGAGCAGTACTTC | CAIRSPSGETASYEQYF
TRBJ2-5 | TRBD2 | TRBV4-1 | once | TGCGCCAGCAGCCAAGGGACTAGCGGGGGGCCCAGCGAGGCCCAGTACTTC | CASSQGTSGGPSEAQYF
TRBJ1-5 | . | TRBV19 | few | TGTGCCAGTAGGTTCCAGACAAACGAGGTCAATCAGCCCCAGCATTTT | CASRFQTNEVNQPQHF
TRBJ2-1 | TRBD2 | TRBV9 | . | TGTGCCAGCAGTTACAGACTAGCGGGACCGCGAGAGCAGTTCTTC | CASSYRLAGPREQFF